This TCR beta chain was sequenced during a study of T-cell memory formation after mild COVID-19. A remark on this clonotype: Its antigen is still unknown.

This CDR3 is built from 13 residues. With 9 bases removed from V and 4 bases from J, the gap between germline ends came to 14 bases. Germline V gene lookup returns CDR1 KGHDR and CDR2 SFDVKD. Findings and limits, study-wide: Day 15 to 85 contracting clones showed balanced CD4/CD8; day 15 to 37 expanders favored CD4+.

Each CDR3 protein is one row after TCRdb ran MiXCR on the 5' RACE reads. The sample consists of 350,000 to 450,000 distinct CDR3 sequences, 20% of them appearing once. The receptor was isolated from an adult woman who had mild COVID-19 (a few samples of this study predate the infection). Cell type and time point are not known. The V and J genes are TRBV24-1 and TRBJ2-5; D perhaps matches TRBD1 (5 bases). Sequenced sample: PBMCs or a T cell subset sorted from them (not recorded which). CDR3 nucleotides: TGTGCCACCGGCAAGGCAGGGCGAGAGACCCAGTACTTC. Translated: CATGKAGRETQYF.